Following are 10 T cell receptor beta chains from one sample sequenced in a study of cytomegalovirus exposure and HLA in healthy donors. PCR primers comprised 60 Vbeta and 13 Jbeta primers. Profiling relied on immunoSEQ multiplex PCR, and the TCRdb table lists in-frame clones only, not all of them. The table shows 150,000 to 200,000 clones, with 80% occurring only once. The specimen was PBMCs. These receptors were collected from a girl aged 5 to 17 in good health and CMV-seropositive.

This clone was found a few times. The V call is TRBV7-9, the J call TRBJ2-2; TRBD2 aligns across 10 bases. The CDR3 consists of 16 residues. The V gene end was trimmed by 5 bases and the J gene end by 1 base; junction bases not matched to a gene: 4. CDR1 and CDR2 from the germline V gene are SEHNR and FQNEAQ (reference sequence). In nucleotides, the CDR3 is TGTGCCAGCAGCCAATGGACTAGCGGGAACACCGGGGAGCTGTTTTTT. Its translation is CASSQWTSGNTGELFF. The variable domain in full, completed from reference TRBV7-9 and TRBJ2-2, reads DTGVSQNPRHKITKRGQNVTFRCDPISEHNRLYWYRQTLGQGPEFLTYFQNEAQLEKSRLLSDRFSAERPKGSFSTLEIQRTEQGDSAMYLCASSQWTSGNTGELFFGEGSRLTVL.

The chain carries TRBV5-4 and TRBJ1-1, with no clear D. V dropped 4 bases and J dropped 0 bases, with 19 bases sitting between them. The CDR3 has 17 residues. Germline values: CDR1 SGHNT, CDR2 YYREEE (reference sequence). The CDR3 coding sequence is TGTGCCAGCAGCCGACTCGGGTTAGGAAACATGAACACTGAAGCTTTCTTT. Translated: CASSRLGLGNMNTEAFF.

The DNA of the CDR3 is TGCGCCAGCGGGCCTAGCGGGAGAAGGAGCGAGCAGTACTTC. Its protein is CASGPSGRRSEQYF. The chain combines TRBV4-1 with TRBJ2-7, with 10 bases fitting TRBD2. Germline CDR1 is MGHRA and CDR2 is YSYEKL. V gave up 8 bases and J gave up 6 bases; unmatched junction bases: 10. The CDR3 totals 14 residues.

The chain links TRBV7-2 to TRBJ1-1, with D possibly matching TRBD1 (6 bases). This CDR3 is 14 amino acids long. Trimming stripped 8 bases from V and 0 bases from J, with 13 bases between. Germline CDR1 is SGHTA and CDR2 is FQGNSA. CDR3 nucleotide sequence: TGTGCCAGCCCGGCGGGGGGCATGAACACTGAAGCTTTCTTT. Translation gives CASPAGGMNTEAFF.

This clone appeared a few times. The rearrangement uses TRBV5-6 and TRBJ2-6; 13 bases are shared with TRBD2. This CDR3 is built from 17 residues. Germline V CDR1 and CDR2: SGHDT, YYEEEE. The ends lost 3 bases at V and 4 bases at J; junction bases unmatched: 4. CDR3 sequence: CASSSGLAGKGANVLTF. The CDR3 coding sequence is TGTGCCAGCAGCTCGGGACTAGCGGGAAAGGGGGCCAACGTCCTGACTTTC.

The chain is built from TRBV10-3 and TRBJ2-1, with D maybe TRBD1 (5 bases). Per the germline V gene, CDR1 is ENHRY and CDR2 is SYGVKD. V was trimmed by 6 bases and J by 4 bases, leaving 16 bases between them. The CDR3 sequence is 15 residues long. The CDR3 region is CAISLGQDVYNEQFF. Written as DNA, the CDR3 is TGTGCCATCAGCCTGGGGCAGGACGTTTACAATGAGCAGTTCTTC.

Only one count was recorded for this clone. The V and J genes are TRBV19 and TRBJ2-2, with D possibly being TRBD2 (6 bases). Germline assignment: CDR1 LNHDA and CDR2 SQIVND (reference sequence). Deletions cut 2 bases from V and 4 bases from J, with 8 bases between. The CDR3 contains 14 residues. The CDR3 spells CASSIRTITGELFF. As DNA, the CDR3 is TGTGCCAGTAGTATAAGGACTATCACCGGGGAGCTGTTTTTT.

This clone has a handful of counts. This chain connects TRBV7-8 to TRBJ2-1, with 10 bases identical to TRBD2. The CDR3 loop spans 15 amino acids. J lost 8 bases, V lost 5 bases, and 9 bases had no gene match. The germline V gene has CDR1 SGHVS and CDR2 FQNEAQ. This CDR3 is CASSQPSGSVYEQFF. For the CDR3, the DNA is TGTGCCAGCAGCCAACCTAGCGGGAGTGTCTATGAGCAGTTCTTC. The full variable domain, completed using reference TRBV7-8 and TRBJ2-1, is GAGVSQSPRYKVAKRGQDVALRCDPISGHVSLFWYQQALGQGPEFLTYFQNEAQLDKSGLPSDRFFAERPEGSVSTLKIQRTQQEDSAVYLCASSQPSGSVYEQFFGPGTRLTVL.

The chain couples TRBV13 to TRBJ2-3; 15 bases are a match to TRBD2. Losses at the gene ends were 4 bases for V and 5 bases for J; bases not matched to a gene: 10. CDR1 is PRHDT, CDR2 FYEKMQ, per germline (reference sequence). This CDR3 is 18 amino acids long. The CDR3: CASSSLGLAGGSRDTQYF. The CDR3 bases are TGTGCCAGCAGCTCCCTAGGACTAGCGGGAGGGTCAAGAGATACGCAGTATTTT.

CDR3 protein: CASTPRGQTNSPLHF. CDR3 nucleotides: TGTGCCAGCACTCCCCGGGGACAGACTAATTCACCCCTCCACTTT. The chain employs TRBV6-5 and TRBJ1-6; 7 bases line up with TRBD1. This CDR3 is built from 15 residues. Per the germline V gene, CDR1 is MNHEY and CDR2 is SVGAGI. J was trimmed by 6 bases and V by 7 bases; bases with no gene match: 9.